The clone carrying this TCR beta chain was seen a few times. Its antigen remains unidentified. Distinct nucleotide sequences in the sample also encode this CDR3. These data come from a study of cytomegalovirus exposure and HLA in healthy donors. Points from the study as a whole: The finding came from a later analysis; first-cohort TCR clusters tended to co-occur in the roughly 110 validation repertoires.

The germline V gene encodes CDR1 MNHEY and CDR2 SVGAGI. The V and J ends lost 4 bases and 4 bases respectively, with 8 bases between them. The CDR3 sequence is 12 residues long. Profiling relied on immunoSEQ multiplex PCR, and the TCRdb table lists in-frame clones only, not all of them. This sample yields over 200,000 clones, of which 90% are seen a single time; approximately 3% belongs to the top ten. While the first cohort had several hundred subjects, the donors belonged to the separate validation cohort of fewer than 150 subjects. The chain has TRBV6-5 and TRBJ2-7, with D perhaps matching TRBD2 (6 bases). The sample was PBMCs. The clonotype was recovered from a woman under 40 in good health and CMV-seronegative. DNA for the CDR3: TGTGCCAGCAGTTCGGGACTGTACGAGCAGTACTTC. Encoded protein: CASSSGLYEQYF.